One T cell receptor beta chain is described in this entry. As yet, its antigen is unknown. The germline gives CDR1 SGHVS, CDR2 FNYEAQ. The CDR3 is 13 residues long. Trimming left V 8 bases short and J 7 bases short, with 17 bases between. This specimen comes from a study of OX40 agonist ivuxolimab in advanced cancers. Study in general: A mean age of about 59 years, range about 20 to 85, was recorded, and under 85% were male. Findings of the study overall: It was also the case that some nonresponders had low normalized T-cell clonal expansion.

TCRdb's copy holds only in-frame clones and misses some; the assay was immunoSEQ multiplex PCR. Of over 10,000 clones detected, more than 75% appear once; the ten largest clones hold roughly two fifths. This sample comprised CD4+ or CD8+ T cells sorted from blood, obtained in a trial of the OX40 agonist ivuxolimab. The J gene is TRBJ1-2, the V gene TRBV7-6, with D possibly TRBD1 on 6 matching bases. This receptor was identified in an adult with an advanced solid tumor such as melanoma, head and neck, liver or kidney cancer. The CDR3 DNA reads TGTGCCAGCGCAAGTACAGGGAGGGGTGGCTACACCTTC. Protein: CASASTGRGGYTF.